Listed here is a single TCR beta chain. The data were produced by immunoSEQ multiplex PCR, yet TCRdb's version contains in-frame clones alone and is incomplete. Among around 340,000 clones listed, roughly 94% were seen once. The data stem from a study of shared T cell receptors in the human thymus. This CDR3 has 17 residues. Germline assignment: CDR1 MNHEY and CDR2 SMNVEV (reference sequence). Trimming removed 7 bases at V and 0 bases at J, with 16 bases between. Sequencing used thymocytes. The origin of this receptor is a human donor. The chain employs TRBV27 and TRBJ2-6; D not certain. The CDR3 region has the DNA TGTGCCAGCACTTTGGGTCCCCTAAACTCTGGGGCCAACGTCCTGACTTTC. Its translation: CASTLGPLNSGANVLTF.